The clone carrying this T cell receptor (beta chain) was recorded many times. The target antigen is unknown. The sample originates from a study of neurological immune-mediated disorders. Broader study findings: Across subjects, no CDR3 amino acid sequence appeared in expanded clones of more than one subject, a finding that suggested private repertoires in all groups. The multiple sclerosis repertoire cluster had no association with any clinical or MRI feature. Phylogenetic grouping assigned the repertoires of 18 of 34 multiple sclerosis patients to a single related-CDR3 cluster, representing a possible signature.

Germline assignment: CDR1 SNHLY and CDR2 FYNNEI. With 4 bases clipped from V and 8 bases from J, the junction kept 2 bases outside the gene matches. The CDR3 has 12 residues. The cDNA came from 5'RACE, which used 10-nucleotide random UMIs. TCRdb passed the 5' RACE reads through MiXCR, listing each CDR3 protein once. The data contain about 88,000 distinct CDR3 sequences, 3.5% to 4% of them seen just once; the ten biggest clones take up roughly 6%. Specimen: PBMCs. The TCR sequence derives from a woman aged 18-30 years with multiple sclerosis. V usage is TRBV2 and J usage is TRBJ2-1, with TRBD2 matching over 7 bases. CDR3: CASSVRGDEQFF. The DNA for the CDR3 is TGTGCCAGCAGTGTACGGGGGGATGAGCAGTTCTTC.